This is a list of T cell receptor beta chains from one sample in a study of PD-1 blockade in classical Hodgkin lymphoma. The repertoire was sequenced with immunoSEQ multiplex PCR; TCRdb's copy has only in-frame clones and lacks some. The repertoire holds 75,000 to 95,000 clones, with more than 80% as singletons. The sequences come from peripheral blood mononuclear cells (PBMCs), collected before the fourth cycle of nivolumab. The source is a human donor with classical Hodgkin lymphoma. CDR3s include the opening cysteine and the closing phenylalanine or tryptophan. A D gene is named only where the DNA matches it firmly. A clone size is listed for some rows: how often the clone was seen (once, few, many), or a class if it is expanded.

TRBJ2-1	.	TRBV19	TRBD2	TGTGCCAGTAGTATGGGGACTAGCGGGAGGCGGCCCTACAATGAGCAGTTCTTC	CASSMGTSGRRPYNEQFF
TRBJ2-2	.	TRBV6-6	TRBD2	TGTGCCAGCAGCTCGGGACTAGCGGGCAACACCGGGGAGCTGTTTTTT	CASSSGLAGNTGELFF
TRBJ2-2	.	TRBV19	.	TGTGCCAGTAGTGCCTCGCTAGCTCCGTCGAACACCGGGGAGCTGTTTTTT	CASSASLAPSNTGELFF
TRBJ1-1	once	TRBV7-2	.	TGTGCCAGCAGCTTACCGCCTACAGGAGGCACTGAAGCTTTCTTT	CASSLPPTGGTEAFF
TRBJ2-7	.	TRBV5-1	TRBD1	TGCGCCAGCAGCAGGATACAGGGGAGCGGCGAGCAGTACTTC	CASSRIQGSGEQYF
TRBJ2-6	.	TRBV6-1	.	TGTGCCAGCAGGGACAACTCTGGGGCCAACGTCCTGACTTTC	CASRDNSGANVLTF
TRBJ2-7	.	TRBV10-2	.	TGCGCCAGCAGAGAATACGAGCAGTACTTC	CASREYEQYF
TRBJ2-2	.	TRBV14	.	TGTGCCAGCAGCCCCTTCACCGGGGAGCTGTTTTTT	CASSPFTGELFF
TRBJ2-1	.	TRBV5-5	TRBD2	TGTGCCAGCAGCTTGGAGGCGGGAGCGATGCATGAGCAGTTCTTC	CASSLEAGAMHEQFF
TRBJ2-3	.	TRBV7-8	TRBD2	TGTGCCAGCAGCCCACCACCTAGCGGGAGCTTTTTAGATACGCAGTATTTT	CASSPPPSGSFLDTQYF
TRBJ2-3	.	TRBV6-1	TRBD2	TGTGCCAGCAGTGAGGGATACCCTAGCGGGAGGGCCAGAGATACGCAGTATTTT	CASSEGYPSGRARDTQYF
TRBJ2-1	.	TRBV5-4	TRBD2	TGTGCCAGCAGGGTCGGGACTAGCAACAACAATGAGCAGTTCTTC	CASRVGTSNNNEQFF
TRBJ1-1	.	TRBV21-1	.	TGTGCCAGCAGCATACACAGGGGTCGGAACACTGAAGCTTTCTTT	CASSIHRGRNTEAFF
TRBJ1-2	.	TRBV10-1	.	TGCGCCAGCAGTGAGTCGAGGGCGCCCATCTATGGCTACACCTTC	CASSESRAPIYGYTF
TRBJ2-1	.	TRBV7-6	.	TGTGCCAGCAGCGTCCTTAGGGGGAGGATCCACAATGAGCAGTTCTTC	CASSVLRGRIHNEQFF
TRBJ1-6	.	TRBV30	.	TGTGCCTGGAGGAGGCAATCCCTCCACTTT	CAWRRQSLHF
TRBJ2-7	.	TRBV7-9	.	TGTGCCAGCAGCTCACAGGCTTGGGAGCAGTACTTC	CASSSQAWEQYF
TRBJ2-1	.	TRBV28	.	TGTGCCAGCAGTTCCGGGTTCCGGGCTCACAATGAGCAGTTCTTC	CASSSGFRAHNEQFF
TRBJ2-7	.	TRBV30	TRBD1	TGTGCCTGGGGGACAGGGGGCTACGAGCAGTACTTC	CAWGTGGYEQYF
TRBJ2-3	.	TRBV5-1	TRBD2	TGCGCCAGCAGATCGACTAGCGGGGGGGCAGATACGCAGTATTTT	CASRSTSGGADTQYF
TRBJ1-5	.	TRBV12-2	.	TGTGCAAGTCGCTTAGCGGGCCCTAATCAGCCCCAGCATTTT	CASRLAGPNQPQHF
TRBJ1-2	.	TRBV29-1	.	TGCAGCGTTGAAGATAGAGGGGCAGACTATGGCTACACCTTC	CSVEDRGADYGYTF
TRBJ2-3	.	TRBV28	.	TGTGCCAGCAGTTTATCCGGGAACACAGATACGCAGTATTTT	CASSLSGNTDTQYF
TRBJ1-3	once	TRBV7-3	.	TGTGCCAGCAGCTTAATGTCAGGGTCTGGAAACACCATATATTTT	CASSLMSGSGNTIYF
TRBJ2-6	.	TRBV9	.	TGTGCCAGCAGCCGGGGCGGGCCCGACTCTGGGGCCAACGTCCTGACTTTC	CASSRGGPDSGANVLTF
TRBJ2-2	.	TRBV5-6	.	TGTGCCAGCAGCCCGATTCCGGGAGACTATTCGGGGGAGCTGTTTTTT	CASSPIPGDYSGELFF
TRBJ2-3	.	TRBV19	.	TGTGCCAGTAGTATAGGCGGGGCAGTGTTGGATACGCAGTATTTT	CASSIGGAVLDTQYF
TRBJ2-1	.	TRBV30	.	TGTGCCTGGAGCCCCGGAGGAGCTGAGCAGTTCTTC	CAWSPGGAEQFF
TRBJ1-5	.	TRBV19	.	TGTGCCAGTAGTGGAGTGGGTCAGCCCCAGCATTTT	CASSGVGQPQHF
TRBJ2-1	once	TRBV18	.	TGTGCCAGCTCACCACCCCTGACAGCCTGGTTGGGTGAGCAGTTCTTC	CASSPPLTAWLGEQFF
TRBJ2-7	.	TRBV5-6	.	TGTGCCAGCAGCTCTGAGGTGGGACAATTCTACGAGCAGTACTTC	CASSSEVGQFYEQYF
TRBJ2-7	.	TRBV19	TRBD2	TGTGCCAGTAGTATAGCGGGAGGGCGGTACGAGCAGTACTTC	CASSIAGGRYEQYF
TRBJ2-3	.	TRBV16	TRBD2	TGTGCCAGCAGCCACCCTCAGCGGGAGACGCCAGATACGCAGTATTTT	CASSHPQRETPDTQYF
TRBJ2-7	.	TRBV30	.	TGTGCCTGGAGTGTACTTCAGGGACGTCACGAGCAGTACTTC	CAWSVLQGRHEQYF
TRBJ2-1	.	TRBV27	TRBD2	TGTGCCAGCCTCATGACTAGCGGGTTTCCCTACAATGAGCAGTTCTTC	CASLMTSGFPYNEQFF
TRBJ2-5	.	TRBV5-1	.	TGCGCCAGCACCTTGGGGTTCCAAGAGACCCAGTACTTC	CASTLGFQETQYF
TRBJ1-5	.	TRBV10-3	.	TGTGCCATCAATCAGGGGCGCGGGAGGCCCCAGCATTTT	CAINQGRGRPQHF
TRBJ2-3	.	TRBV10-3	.	TGTGCCATCGGAGATACGCAGTATTTT	CAIGDTQYF
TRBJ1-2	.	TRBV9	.	TGTGCCAGCAGCGTGAGCCTCTATGGCTACACCTTC	CASSVSLYGYTF
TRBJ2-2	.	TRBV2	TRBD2	TGTGCCAGCAGGGGGACTAGCGGTCACACCGGGGAGCTGTTTTTT	CASRGTSGHTGELFF
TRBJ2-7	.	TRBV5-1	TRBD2	TGCGCCAGCAGCTGGGGAGGGCTAGCGGGAGAGGTCGAGCAGTACTTC	CASSWGGLAGEVEQYF
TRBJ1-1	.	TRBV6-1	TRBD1	TGTGCCAGCATTCACGGAACAGGGGTACCTGAAGCTTTCTTT	CASIHGTGVPEAFF
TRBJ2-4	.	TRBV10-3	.	TGTGCCATCAGTGAGTCGACCTCCAAAAACATTCAGTACTTC	CAISESTSKNIQYF
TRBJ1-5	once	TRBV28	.	TGTGCCAGCAGTTTCTTGACGGCTAGATTCAATCAGCCCCAGCATTTT	CASSFLTARFNQPQHF
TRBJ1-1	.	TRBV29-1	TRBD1	TGCAGCGTTGGCAATGACAGGGTCAACACTGAAGCTTTCTTT	CSVGNDRVNTEAFF
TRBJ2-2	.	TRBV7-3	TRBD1	TGTGCCAGCAGTTCACAGGGGCTAGGGACCGGGGAGCTGTTTTTT	CASSSQGLGTGELFF
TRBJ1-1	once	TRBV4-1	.	TGCGCCAGCAGCCAACACCTGGGGAACACTGAAGCTTTCTTT	CASSQHLGNTEAFF
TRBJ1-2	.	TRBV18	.	TGTGCCACCGCAGGGGTTTTCAATACAAACTCTAACTATGGCTACACCTTC	CATAGVFNTNSNYGYTF
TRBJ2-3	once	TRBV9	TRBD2	TGTGCCAGCAGCGATAGCGGGGGGGCGCGGGATACGCAGTATTTT	CASSDSGGARDTQYF
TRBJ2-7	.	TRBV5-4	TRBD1	TGTGCCAGCAGTTGGGGACAGGCCTACGAGCAGTACTTC	CASSWGQAYEQYF
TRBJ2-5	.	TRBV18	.	TGTGCCAGCTCACCACCCTCGGGCGAGGGTTGGGAGACCCAGTACTTC	CASSPPSGEGWETQYF
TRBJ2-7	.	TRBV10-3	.	TGTGCCATCACCCCCGGCAGGGAGGACGAGCAGTACTTC	CAITPGREDEQYF
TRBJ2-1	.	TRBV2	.	TGTGCCAGCAGTGAGGGTCAAACGGGTATCGATGAGCAGTTCTTC	CASSEGQTGIDEQFF
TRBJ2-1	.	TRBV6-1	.	TGTGCCAGCAGTGAGATAGGAACCTTAGGGGCGCTTCAGGTCTTC	CASSEIGTLGALQVF
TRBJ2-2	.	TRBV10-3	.	TGTGCCATCCAGACGGTACTCAACACCGGGGAGCTGTTTTTT	CAIQTVLNTGELFF
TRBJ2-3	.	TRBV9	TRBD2	TGTGCCAGCAGCGTAGGGGCTAGCGGGTTGAGCACAGATACGCAGTATTTT	CASSVGASGLSTDTQYF
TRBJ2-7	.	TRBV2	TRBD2	TGTGCCAGCACCGGACTAGCGGGAGGGTACGAGCAGTACTTC	CASTGLAGGYEQYF
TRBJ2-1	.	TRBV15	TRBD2	TGTGCCACCAGCAGAGATGGGGGGAGGGCCACAAAGCAGTTCTTC	CATSRDGGRATKQFF
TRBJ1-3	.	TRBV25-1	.	TGTGCCAGCGGGGGGTTCTCTGGAAACACCATATATTTT	CASGGFSGNTIYF
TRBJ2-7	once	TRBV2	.	TGTGCCAGCCCCCGGGCAGGGAATTTGTACGAGCAGTACTTC	CASPRAGNLYEQYF